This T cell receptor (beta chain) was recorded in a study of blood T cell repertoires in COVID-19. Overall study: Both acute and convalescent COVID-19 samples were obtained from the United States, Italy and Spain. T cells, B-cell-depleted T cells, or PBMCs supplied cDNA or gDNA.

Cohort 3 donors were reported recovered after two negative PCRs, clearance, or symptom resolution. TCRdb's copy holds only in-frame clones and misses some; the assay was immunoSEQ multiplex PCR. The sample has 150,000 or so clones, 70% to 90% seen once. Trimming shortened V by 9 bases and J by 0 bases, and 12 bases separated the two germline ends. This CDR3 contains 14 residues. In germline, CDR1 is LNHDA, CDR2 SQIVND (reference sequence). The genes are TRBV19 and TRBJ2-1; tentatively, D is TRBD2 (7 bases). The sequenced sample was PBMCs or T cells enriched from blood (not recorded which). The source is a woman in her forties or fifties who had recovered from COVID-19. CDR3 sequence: CASGGGFSYNEQFF. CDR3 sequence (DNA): TGTGCCAGCGGCGGGGGCTTCTCCTACAATGAGCAGTTCTTC.